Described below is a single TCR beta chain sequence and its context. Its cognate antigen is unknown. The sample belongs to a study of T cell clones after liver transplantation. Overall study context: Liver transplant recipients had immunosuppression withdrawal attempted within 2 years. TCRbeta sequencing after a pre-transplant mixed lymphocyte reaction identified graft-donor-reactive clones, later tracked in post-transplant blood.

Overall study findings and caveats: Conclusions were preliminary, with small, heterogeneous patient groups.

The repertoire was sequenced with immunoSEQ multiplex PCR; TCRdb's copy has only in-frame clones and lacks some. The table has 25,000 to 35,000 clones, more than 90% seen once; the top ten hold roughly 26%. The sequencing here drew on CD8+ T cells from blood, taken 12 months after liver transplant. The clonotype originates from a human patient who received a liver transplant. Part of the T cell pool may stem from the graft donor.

CDR3 residues: CASSPSYEQYF. The CDR3 DNA follows: TGTGCCAGCAGCCCCTCCTACGAGCAGTACTTC. The chain employs TRBV13 and TRBJ2-7; D is unclear. V was cut by 5 bases and J by 0 bases, with 2 bases left in between. This CDR3 has 11 amino acids. Germline CDR1 is PRHDT and CDR2 is FYEKMQ (reference sequence). The full variable domain, in which reference TRBV13 and TRBJ2-7 provide the parts outside the CDR3, is AAGVIQSPRHLIKEKRETATLKCYPIPRHDTVYWYQQGPGQDPQFLISFYEKMQSDKGSIPDRFSAQQFSDYHSELNMSSLELGDSALYFCASSPSYEQYFGPGTRLTVT.